A single sample gave rise to the 17 T cell receptor beta chains below, sequenced in a study of cytomegalovirus exposure and HLA in healthy donors. The table came from immunoSEQ multiplex PCR; TCRdb's copy has only in-frame clones and leaves some out. Here the sample spans hundreds of thousands of clones, 70% to 90% being singletons. Sequencing was performed on PBMCs. The source is a woman aged 18-30 years in good health and CMV-seronegative.

The chain couples TRBV28 to TRBJ2-7; D might be TRBD2 (6 bases). CDR3 length: 13 amino acids. The V gene's germline CDR1 is MDHEN and CDR2 SYDVKM. V was clipped by 2 bases and J by 3 bases, with 8 bases between them. The CDR3 DNA is TGTGCCAGCAGTTTAAGGGGACTCTACGAGCAGTACTTC. This sequence encodes CASSLRGLYEQYF.

The CDR3 protein is CASSYSFTVARWAFF. CDR3 bases: TGTGCCAGCAGTTACTCCTTTACGGTCGCGCGGTGGGCTTTCTTT. The chain combines TRBV6-5 with TRBJ1-1; no definite D call. Looked up from germline, CDR1 is MNHEY and CDR2 is SVGAGI. Trimming took off 0 bases at V and 11 bases at J, with 19 bases between the two ends. The CDR3 extends over 15 amino acids.

This chain uses TRBV7-2 with TRBJ2-7, with D possibly being TRBD1 (6 bases). Deletions cut 5 bases from V and 2 bases from J, with 10 bases between. The germline V gene has CDR1 SGHTA and CDR2 FQGNSA. The CDR3 runs 13 residues. This CDR3 is CASSNRVTYEQYF. Written as DNA, the CDR3 is TGTGCCAGCAGCAACAGGGTTACCTACGAGCAGTACTTC.

The chain joins TRBV28 to TRBJ2-7; D possibly corresponds to TRBD1 (6 bases). V was clipped by 7 bases and J by 2 bases, with 15 bases between them. The CDR3 consists of 14 residues. Germline V CDR1 and CDR2: MDHEN, SYDVKM. The CDR3 sequence: CASIGRGPAYEQYF. CDR3 nucleotide sequence: TGTGCCAGCATAGGCAGGGGCCCTGCCTACGAGCAGTACTTC.

The chain recombines TRBV2 with TRBJ1-5, with 8 nucleotides matching TRBD1. Germline CDR1 and CDR2: SNHLY and FYNNEI. The CDR3 spans 16 residues. After removal of 6 bases from V and 6 bases from J, the junction contained 13 bases not matched to a gene. The CDR3 DNA follows: TGTGCCAGCAGGCGCTCTGGACAGGGTGACGGTCAGCCCCAGCATTTT. Translating gives CASRRSGQGDGQPQHF.

V and J are TRBV18 and TRBJ1-3, with no clear D. Germline V gives CDR1 KGHSH, CDR2 LQKENI. Trimming left V 2 bases short and J 1 base short, with 9 bases between. The CDR3 spans 15 residues. This CDR3 reads CASSPISFSGNTIYF. The DNA for the CDR3 is TGTGCCAGCTCACCAATTTCTTTTTCTGGAAACACCATATATTTT.

The genes are TRBV7-2 and TRBJ2-3; TRBD2 agrees at 12 bases. Germline loops: CDR1 SGHTA, CDR2 FQGNSA. CDR3 length: 16 residues. Germline trimming cut 3 bases from V and 3 bases from J; bases unmatched to any gene: 4. The CDR3 DNA sequence: TGTGCCAGCAGCTTGTCTAGCGGGAGGGCGACAGATACGCAGTATTTT. Its protein is CASSLSSGRATDTQYF.

DNA of the CDR3: TGCGCCAGCAGCCCGGGGGGGCCGACAGGAACCCCTGAAAAACTGTTTTTT. Translating it yields CASSPGGPTGTPEKLFF. The V and J genes are TRBV5-1 and TRBJ1-4; maybe TRBD1 (6 bases). The CDR3 length is 17 residues. V shed 4 bases and J shed 7 bases, with 23 bases lying between them. Germline V CDR1 and CDR2: SGHRS, YFSETQ.

The chain couples TRBV18 to TRBJ2-3; D is uncertain. The CDR3 loop spans 12 amino acids. In germline, CDR1 is KGHSH, CDR2 LQKENI. Trimming left V 0 bases short and J 5 bases short, with 3 bases between. CDR3 sequence reads: CASSPPRDTQYF. CDR3 sequence (DNA): TGTGCCAGCTCACCACCGAGAGATACGCAGTATTTT.

The chain employs TRBV5-4 and TRBJ1-1; D remains ambiguous. This CDR3 is 15 amino acids long. Trimming removed 4 bases from V and 0 bases from J, with 13 bases in between. Germline loops: CDR1 SGHNT, CDR2 YYREEE (reference sequence). CDR3 amino acids: CASSPQRQLNTEAFF. The CDR3, as DNA: TGTGCCAGCAGCCCTCAGAGGCAGTTGAACACTGAAGCTTTCTTT.

The chain combines TRBV11-2 with TRBJ2-2; 7 positions agree with TRBD2. The CDR3 is 14 amino acids. Looked up from germline, CDR1 is SGHAT and CDR2 is FQNNGV. V was pared by 2 bases and J by 8 bases, with 5 bases of the junction left unmatched. The CDR3 nucleotides read TGTGCCAGCAGCTTAACAGCGGGGAGAGGGGAGCTGTTTTTT. Translation: CASSLTAGRGELFF.

V is TRBV7-7 and J is TRBJ2-5; D unresolved. V was cut by 0 bases and J by 2 bases, with 4 bases left in between. The CDR3 is 13 amino acids. The V gene's germline CDR1 is SSHAT and CDR2 FNYEAQ (reference sequence). The CDR3 loop reads CASSLAHQETQYF. The CDR3 DNA is TGTGCCAGCAGCTTAGCACATCAAGAGACCCAGTACTTC.

This rearrangement joins TRBV28 to TRBJ2-3; 9 bases agree with TRBD2. V was clipped by 6 bases and J by 4 bases; unmatched bases: 8. This CDR3 region has 15 residues. CDR1 and CDR2 (germline): MDHEN, SYDVKM. In DNA form, the CDR3 reads TGTGCCAGCAGCCTTAGCGGGAGCAGGGCAGATACGCAGTATTTT. Translated: CASSLSGSRADTQYF.

CDR3 region: CASRGLTSGGADDTQYF. CDR3 nucleotides: TGTGCCTCTAGGGGTCTGACTAGCGGGGGGGCCGATGATACGCAGTATTTT. V gene TRBV30 combines with J gene TRBJ2-3; 14 positions match TRBD2. V shed 7 bases, J shed 6 bases, and the junction held 15 bases outside the gene matches. The CDR3 consists of 17 residues. The germline V gene has CDR1 GTSNPN and CDR2 SVGIG (reference sequence).

The chain uses TRBV30 and TRBJ1-5, with D unresolved. The germline V gene encodes CDR1 GTSNPN and CDR2 SVGIG (reference sequence). The V and J ends lost 0 bases and 4 bases respectively, with 7 bases between them. The CDR3 totals 13 residues. The CDR3 spells CAWSVGRNQPQHF. The CDR3 coding sequence is TGTGCCTGGAGTGTAGGGAGAAATCAGCCCCAGCATTTT.

The chain is built from TRBV11-2 and TRBJ1-1; 7 bases fit TRBD1. CDR1 and CDR2 (germline): SGHAT, FQNNGV. The trim removed 4 bases at V and 7 bases at J, leaving 9 bases unmatched. The CDR3 is 14 residues long. DNA of the CDR3: TGTGCCAGCAGCTATATGACAGGGAGGTATGAAGCTTTCTTT. Protein product: CASSYMTGRYEAFF.

The genes are TRBV19 and TRBJ2-7, with 10 bases aligning to TRBD2. The CDR3 is 15 amino acids. After removal of 3 bases from V and 9 bases from J, the junction contained 11 bases not matched to a gene. Looked up from germline, CDR1 is LNHDA and CDR2 is SQIVND (reference sequence). CDR3: CASSMRAGGISGQYF. DNA for the CDR3: TGTGCCAGTAGTATGCGAGCGGGAGGGATTTCGGGGCAGTACTTC.